The rows below give T cell receptor beta chains drawn from one sample of a study of blood T cell repertoires in COVID-19. Sequencing used immunoSEQ multiplex PCR; TCRdb keeps in-frame clones, though not all of them. The table records over 100,000 clones, 80% to 90% of them present only once. The sequenced material came from peripheral blood. These receptors came from a man aged 35-49 years with active or convalescent COVID-19. Both conserved end residues are part of each CDR3. The D gene is left open where the match is weak. Only part of the rows carry a size: once, few, many, or a class if the clone is expanded.

j_call | d_call | clone_size | v_call | cdr3_nt | cdr3_aa
TRBJ1-1 | NA | NA | TRBV11-2 | TGTGCCAGCAGCTTACCGGGGATGGCTTCCACTGAAGCTTTCTTT | CASSLPGMASTEAFF
TRBJ1-2 | NA | NA | TRBV25-1 | TGTGCCAGCAGTGGGACAGCTGGCACTTTTGGCTACACCTTC | CASSGTAGTFGYTF
TRBJ2-2 | TRBD1 | NA | TRBV7-2 | TGTGCCAGCAGCTCCGCCGACAGGGTTGGAACCGGGGAGCTGTTTTTT | CASSSADRVGTGELFF
TRBJ2-7 | TRBD2 | NA | TRBV7-2 | TGTGCCAGCCCACATTGGCAGGGCGGGGGTTACGAGCAGTACTTC | CASPHWQGGGYEQYF
TRBJ1-4 | NA | NA | TRBV5-1 | TGCGCCAGCAGCTTGGGGGGGCTTGGTGAAAAACTGTTTTTT | CASSLGGLGEKLFF
TRBJ2-7 | TRBD2 | NA | TRBV3-1/TRBV3-2 | TGTGCCAGCAGCCAAGTAGCGGGGGTGTCCTACGAGCAGTACTTC | CASSQVAGVSYEQYF
TRBJ2-2 | NA | NA | TRBV6-5 | TGTGCCAGCACCGAGATCCGAGGCGGGGAGCTGTTTTTT | CASTEIRGGELFF
TRBJ2-7 | NA | NA | TRBV12-3/TRBV12-4 | TGTGCCAGCAGTTTCACGGGTCTGAGGGAGCAGTACTTC | CASSFTGLREQYF
TRBJ1-4 | NA | NA | TRBV12-5 | TGTGCTAGTGGTTTGGAGCCGGCGGAGCGGGAAAAACTGTTTTTT | CASGLEPAEREKLFF
TRBJ2-5 | TRBD1 | NA | TRBV10-3 | TGTGCCATCAGTGAGCCGGGGACAGTGGGGGAGACCCAGTACTTC | CAISEPGTVGETQYF
TRBJ1-3 | NA | once | TRBV6-6 | TGTGCCAGCAGTGTGGTTCAGGGGCTCTCTGGAAACACCATATATTTT | CASSVVQGLSGNTIYF
TRBJ1-2 | NA | NA | TRBV5-1 | TGCGCCAGCAGCTTGGGCCAGGGTATTAACTATGGCTACACCTTC | CASSLGQGINYGYTF
TRBJ2-1 | TRBD1 | NA | TRBV9 | TGTGCCAGCAGCGCCACAGGGGGAAGTTTCAATGAGCAGTTCTTC | CASSATGGSFNEQFF
TRBJ2-5 | NA | once | TRBV11-2 | TGTGCCAGCAGCTTAGATAGTGGCAGGGCTTCTGGGACCCAGTACTTC | CASSLDSGRASGTQYF
TRBJ1-1 | TRBD1 | few | TRBV30 | TGTGCCTGGGGGACAGGGCGAGCTTTCTTT | CAWGTGRAFF
TRBJ1-4 | NA | NA | TRBV10-2 | TGCGCCAGCAGTGAGTCCCAGGGGTGGGGTGAAAAACTGTTTTTT | CASSESQGWGEKLFF
TRBJ2-3 | TRBD1 | NA | TRBV7-6 | TGTGCCAGCAGCACGGGGACAGGGGGCCGCACAGATACGCAGTATTTT | CASSTGTGGRTDTQYF
TRBJ1-6 | NA | NA | TRBV12-3/TRBV12-4 | TGTGCCAGCAGTCAAGTAGGAGATTCACCCCTCCACTTT | CASSQVGDSPLHF
TRBJ2-7 | NA | NA | TRBV10-3 | TGTGCCATCACCCGAGGTCAGACCTACGAGCAGTACTTC | CAITRGQTYEQYF
TRBJ1-5 | NA | NA | TRBV13 | TGTGCCAGCAGCTTAGGTGCGGGGATTGGCAATCAGCCCCAGCATTTT | CASSLGAGIGNQPQHF
TRBJ1-6 | TRBD1 | NA | TRBV9 | TGTGCCAGCAGCGGACGAGGGGGCGCTGCCCTGAATTCACCCCTCCACTTT | CASSGRGGAALNSPLHF
TRBJ2-2 | NA | NA | TRBV30 | TGTGCCACGGGGCGGGGATCGAACACCGGGGAGCTGTTTTTT | CATGRGSNTGELFF
TRBJ2-5 | TRBD2 | NA | TRBV7-2 | TGTGCCAGCAGCTCTAGACTAGCGGGGGCGGGGGAGACCCAGTACTTC | CASSSRLAGAGETQYF
TRBJ2-2 | TRBD2 | NA | TRBV5-1 | TGCGCCAGCAGCTTGAGCAGGGAGGGCGTCGGGGAGCTGTTTTTT | CASSLSREGVGELFF
TRBJ1-6 | NA | NA | TRBV18 | TGTGCCAGTGAGGGGGACCTTAATTCACCCCTCCACTTT | CASEGDLNSPLHF
TRBJ1-2 | NA | NA | TRBV9 | TGTGCCAGCAGCGTAGGGACGGGGAACTATGGCTACACCTTC | CASSVGTGNYGYTF
TRBJ2-7 | NA | NA | TRBV6-5 | TGTGCCAGCAGTCGACAGTTCCTGGGTGGCGAGCAGTACTTC | CASSRQFLGGEQYF
TRBJ1-5 | TRBD1 | NA | TRBV7-9 | TGTGCCAGCAGCACCGACAGGGGCAATCAGCCCCAGCATTTT | CASSTDRGNQPQHF
TRBJ2-1 | NA | NA | TRBV27 | TGTGCCAGCAGCAACCTTCAACGGGTAAACAATGAGCAGTTCTTC | CASSNLQRVNNEQFF
TRBJ1-5 | TRBD1 | few | TRBV5-5 | TGTGCCAGCACCTTACAGGGGTTTAGCAATCAGCCCCAGCATTTT | CASTLQGFSNQPQHF
TRBJ2-2 | TRBD1 | NA | TRBV27 | TGTGCCAGCAGTTTATCGTCTTATTTGGACAGGGGGCCTAACGGGGAGCTGTTTTTT | CASSLSSYLDRGPNGELFF
TRBJ1-1 | NA | once | TRBV21-1 | TGTGCCAGCAGCTCACCCCGGACAGCCTTTACCAGCACCCGGCGAGCTTTCTTT | CASSSPRTAFTSTRRAFF
TRBJ2-7 | TRBD1 | once | TRBV16 | TGTGCCAGCAGCCGGACAGGGGGCTCCTACGAGCAGTACTTC | CASSRTGGSYEQYF
TRBJ1-3 | NA | NA | TRBV3-1/TRBV3-2 | TGTGCCAGCAGCCAAGATGGACTGAACTCTGGAAACACCATATATTTT | CASSQDGLNSGNTIYF
TRBJ2-1 | TRBD1 | NA | TRBV11-2 | TGTGCCAGCAGCTTTACAGGGGTTGAGCAGTTCTTC | CASSFTGVEQFF
TRBJ2-6 | NA | NA | TRBV19 | TGTGCCAGTAAAAACTTTGACTCTGGGGCCAACGTCCTGACTTTC | CASKNFDSGANVLTF
TRBJ1-4 | NA | NA | TRBV6-5 | TGTGCCAGCAGTTATAGACAGCTGCCAACTAATGAAAAACTGTTTTTT | CASSYRQLPTNEKLFF
TRBJ2-7 | NA | NA | TRBV6-5 | TGTGCCACTACATCGGTGGGGCGGCCCTACGAGCAGTACTTC | CATTSVGRPYEQYF
TRBJ1-1 | NA | NA | TRBV7-2 | TGTGCCAGCAGCTTAGCGGGCCGGACAGCGTCCTCAGCTTTCTTT | CASSLAGRTASSAFF
TRBJ1-2 | NA | NA | TRBV28 | TGTGCCAGCAGAAGCCCCGTCCACTATGGCTACACCTTC | CASRSPVHYGYTF
TRBJ1-6 | TRBD1 | NA | TRBV30 | TGTGCCTGGAGACTTAGGACAGGGAATTCACCCCTCCACTTT | CAWRLRTGNSPLHF
TRBJ1-2 | TRBD1 | NA | TRBV29-1 | TGCAGCGTTGAAACCACGACAGGGGCCCCTGGCTACACCTTC | CSVETTTGAPGYTF
TRBJ1-5 | TRBD1 | NA | TRBV7-2 | TGTGCCAGCAGCTACGGACAGGGGGAACAGCCCCAGCATTTT | CASSYGQGEQPQHF
TRBJ1-1 | NA | NA | TRBV20-1 | TGCAGTCCCAGGGAGAACACTGAAGCTTTCTTT | CSPRENTEAFF
TRBJ1-4 | TRBD1 | NA | TRBV28 | TGTGCCAGCACCGTACGGGACAGGGGTTTTGAAAAACTGTTTTTT | CASTVRDRGFEKLFF
TRBJ1-5 | NA | NA | TRBV11-3 | TGTGCCAGCAGCTTAGATACGGTTGACAGTTCGAGCAATCAGCCCCAGCATTTT | CASSLDTVDSSSNQPQHF
TRBJ1-6 | TRBD1 | NA | TRBV25-1 | TGTGCCAGCAGTCGGGACAGATTAAATTCACCCCTCCACTTT | CASSRDRLNSPLHF
TRBJ1-3 | NA | NA | TRBV7-2 | TGTGCCAGCAGCCCGGGGGGATCTGGAAACACCATATATTTT | CASSPGGSGNTIYF
TRBJ2-3 | NA | NA | TRBV4-3 | TGCGCCAGCAGCCAAGGAGCCACAGATACGCAGTATTTT | CASSQGATDTQYF
TRBJ2-7 | TRBD2 | NA | TRBV7-9 | TGTGCCAGCAGCTTCGGGACTAGCGGTACCTACGAGCAGTACTTC | CASSFGTSGTYEQYF
TRBJ1-1 | NA | NA | TRBV15 | TGTGCCACCAGCGTACATTTGAACACTGAAGCTTTCTTT | CATSVHLNTEAFF
TRBJ1-4 | NA | NA | TRBV5-4 | TGTGCCAGCAGCTTGGTGGGAGGGACTAATGAAAAACTGTTTTTT | CASSLVGGTNEKLFF
TRBJ2-5 | TRBD1 | NA | TRBV5-6 | TGTGCCAGCGTTCAGACAGGGGGCGCCGGGGAGACCCAGTACTTC | CASVQTGGAGETQYF
TRBJ2-2 | NA | NA | TRBV10-3 | TGTGCCATCAGTGAGTCGGAGGGAAACGGGGAGCTGTTTTTT | CAISESEGNGELFF
TRBJ2-7 | NA | NA | TRBV3-1/TRBV3-2 | TGTGCCAGCAGCCCAAATGGGGCGAGGGAGCAGTACTTC | CASSPNGAREQYF